The 24 T cell receptor beta chains below come from one sample, sequenced in a study of graft-versus-host responses after intestinal transplantation. Their cognate antigens are unknown. Method: immunoSEQ multiplex PCR; TCRdb's copy keeps in-frame clones and lacks some. This table holds some 90,000 clones, 85% to 95% found once. Specimen: unstimulated CD8+ T cells sorted from spleen or lymph node cells, collected before transplant. All receptors come from a human donor who was the organ donor for an intestinal transplant.

The V and J genes are TRBV10-1 and TRBJ2-1, with TRBD2 as a possible D gene (5 bases). V lost 6 bases and J lost 2, with 8 bases in between. From germline, CDR1 is WNHNN and CDR2 SYGVQD (reference sequence). This CDR3 contains 13 residues. In DNA, the CDR3 is TGCGCCAGCAGAGGTAGCGCCTACAATGAGCAGTTCTTC. Translation gives CASRGSAYNEQFF.

This rearrangement joins TRBV11-2 to TRBJ1-1; D unresolved. The V gene lost 1 base and the J gene lost 3 bases, with 18 bases spanning the gap. Germline CDR1 is SGHAT and CDR2 is FQNNGV. The CDR3 is 17 residues long. The CDR3 region has the DNA TGTGCCAGCAGCTTAGGACCTCTGGGGAGGTCGTACACTGAAGCTTTCTTT. Amino acid sequence: CASSLGPLGRSYTEAFF.

V usage is TRBV7-9 and J usage is TRBJ2-1, with TRBD1 matching 9 bases. The germline V gene has CDR1 SEHNR and CDR2 FQNEAQ (reference sequence). The CDR3 runs 11 residues. V was clipped by 6 bases and J by 14 bases; unmatched bases: 5. The CDR3 DNA sequence: TGTGCCAGCAGTTCGGGACAGGGTGAGTTCTTC. It specifies CASSSGQGEFF.

The chain recombines TRBV11-2 with TRBJ2-7; D remains ambiguous. The CDR3 consists of 11 residues. The germline CDR1 and CDR2 sequences are SGHAT and FQNNGV. The V end lost 2 bases, the J end lost 6 bases, and 5 bases lay between the germline ends. For the CDR3, the DNA is TGTGCCAGCAGCTTATTCGGCGAGCAGTACTTC. Translated, it gives CASSLFGEQYF.

This chain connects TRBV6-5 to TRBJ2-1; D is ambiguous. Per germline, CDR1 MNHEY and CDR2 SVGAGI. Trimming removed 2 bases at V and 0 bases at J, with 5 bases between. The CDR3 consists of 14 residues. The CDR3 here is CASSYRGSYNEQFF. The CDR3 DNA reads TGTGCCAGCAGTTACCGAGGCTCCTACAATGAGCAGTTCTTC.

For the CDR3, the DNA is TGTGCCAGCAGCAACACCCGACAGGATAGCTCCTATAATTCACCCCTCCACTTT. This translates into CASSNTRQDSSYNSPLHF. J is TRBJ1-6 and V is TRBV7-9; D possibly corresponds to TRBD1 (6 bases). The CDR3 covers 18 residues. The V end was cut by 5 bases, the J end by 0 bases, with 17 bases between. CDR1 SEHNR and CDR2 FQNEAQ come from the germline V gene (reference sequence).

The rearrangement joins TRBV27 to TRBJ2-5; 14 bases align to TRBD2. V lost 5 bases and J lost 4; bases outside the gene matches: 3. CDR1 and CDR2 (germline): MNHEY, SMNVEV (reference sequence). The CDR3 spans 15 residues. The CDR3 DNA follows: TGTGCCAGCAGTGTGGGACTAGCGGGAGTAGAGACCCAGTACTTC. This sequence encodes CASSVGLAGVETQYF.

The V gene is TRBV7-9, the J gene TRBJ2-3, with 8 bases that match TRBD2. V lost 2 bases to trimming and J lost 2 bases; unmatched junction nucleotides: 6. Germline V gives CDR1 SEHNR, CDR2 FQNEAQ (reference sequence). The CDR3 is 16 residues long. The chain's CDR3 is CASSLSSGVVTDTQYF. The DNA for the CDR3 is TGTGCCAGCAGCTTAAGTAGCGGGGTGGTCACAGATACGCAGTATTTT.

This clone has just one count. The chain links TRBV7-8 to TRBJ1-1; the D gene is possibly TRBD1 (6 bases). Per the germline V gene, CDR1 is SGHVS and CDR2 is FQNEAQ. The CDR3 is 11 amino acids. The V end lost 5 bases, the J end lost 8 bases, and 9 bases lay between the germline ends. The CDR3 DNA follows: TGTGCCAGCAGCCAGGGGACAGAAGCTTTCTTT. Its translation is CASSQGTEAFF.

The genes are TRBV9 and TRBJ2-7; the match to TRBD2 covers 10 bases. The CDR3 loop spans 15 amino acids. The V gene end was trimmed by 0 bases and the J gene end by 6 bases; junction bases not matched to a gene: 6. Per the germline V gene, CDR1 is SGDLS and CDR2 is YYNGEE. CDR3 DNA sequence: TGTGCCAGCAGCGTAGTGGAGCGGGGGGGCCTCGAGCAGTACTTC. Translating it yields CASSVVERGGLEQYF.

This clone appeared a few times. J is TRBJ2-5 and V is TRBV25-1, with D maybe TRBD1 (5 bases). Germline CDR1 reads MGHDK; CDR2 reads SYGVNS. The CDR3 runs to 11 residues. V gave up 9 bases and J gave up 5 bases, with 10 bases separating them. The CDR3 sequence: CASDSVETQYF. DNA of the CDR3: TGTGCCAGTGACAGTGTTGAGACCCAGTACTTC.

The J gene is TRBJ1-1, the V gene TRBV28; possibly TRBD1 for D (5 bases). CDR1 is MDHEN and CDR2 is SYDVKM in the germline V gene. Trimming stripped 6 bases from V and 1 base from J, with 15 bases between. The CDR3 loop spans 15 amino acids. CDR3 sequence: CASSLTPGGNTEAFF. For the CDR3, the DNA is TGTGCCAGCAGCCTAACCCCCGGGGGGAACACTGAAGCTTTCTTT.

This rearrangement joins TRBV6-5 to TRBJ2-3; D is uncertain. This CDR3 has 15 amino acids. Germline V CDR1 and CDR2: MNHEY, SVGAGI. Trimming pared 5 bases from V and 1 base from J, leaving 13 bases between. CDR3 in DNA: TGTGCCAGCAGTCCTAGACTCTCTCGCACAGATACGCAGTATTTT. It yields the protein CASSPRLSRTDTQYF.

The chain links TRBV6-1 to TRBJ1-6, with D possibly matching TRBD1 (6 bases). Trimming pared 1 base from V and 0 bases from J, leaving 10 bases between. There are 17 residues in the CDR3. The germline V gene encodes CDR1 MNHNS and CDR2 SASEGT. This CDR3 reads CASSEGQGSSYNSPLHF. DNA for the CDR3: TGTGCCAGCAGTGAAGGGCAGGGGAGCTCCTATAATTCACCCCTCCACTTT.

Points on this clone: The sample carries other DNA sequences with the same CDR3. The genes are TRBV5-6 and TRBJ2-3; unclear D gene. Trimming pared 4 bases from V and 3 bases from J, leaving 9 bases between. Germline V lookup: CDR1 SGHDT, CDR2 YYEEEE. The CDR3 has 13 amino acids. The CDR3 loop reads CASSLLRTDTQYF. CDR3 bases: TGTGCCAGCAGCCTGCTTCGGACAGATACGCAGTATTTT.

This chain uses TRBV7-2 with TRBJ2-1, with 7 bases fitting TRBD2. Germline CDR1 reads SGHTA; CDR2 reads FQGNSA. This CDR3 contains 15 residues. V gave up 5 bases and J gave up 7 bases; unmatched junction bases: 11. CDR3 nucleotide sequence: TGTGCCAGCAGCCCCGGGACTAACCTCGGGAATGAGCAGTTCTTC. It codes for CASSPGTNLGNEQFF.

This chain connects TRBV6-6 to TRBJ1-4; D might be TRBD1 (5 bases). CDR3 length equals 14 residues. CDR1 is MNHNY and CDR2 is SVGAGI in the germline V gene (reference sequence). V was shortened by 7 bases and J by 3 bases, with 12 bases between the two germline ends. The CDR3 reads CASKGLGANEKLFF. The CDR3, as DNA: TGTGCCAGCAAGGGGCTTGGGGCTAATGAAAAACTGTTTTTT.

The chain employs TRBV7-9 and TRBJ2-3, with 13 bases identical to TRBD2. Germline CDR1 and CDR2: SEHNR and FQNEAQ (reference sequence). CDR3 size: 14 residues. V gave up 5 bases and J gave up 6 bases; unmatched junction bases: 2. CDR3 DNA: TGTGCCAGCAGCCCGGGACTAGCGGGGGATACGCAGTATTTT. It encodes CASSPGLAGDTQYF.

In this sample, this clone turned up once. The chain links TRBV4-3 to TRBJ2-1; possible D gene TRBD2, 5 bases. In germline, CDR1 is LGHNA, CDR2 YSLEER. This CDR3 is built from 15 residues. V was cut by 1 base and J by 6 bases, with 13 bases left in between. CDR3 nucleotide sequence: TGCGCCAGCAGCCAAGGGGTATCGAGCGGCAATGAGCAGTTCTTC. This encodes CASSQGVSSGNEQFF.

The chain uses TRBV10-3 and TRBJ1-5, with no clear D. Germline loops: CDR1 ENHRY, CDR2 SYGVKD. Trimming took off 3 bases at V and 7 bases at J, with 7 bases between the two ends. The CDR3 extends over 12 amino acids. The CDR3 reads CAISDYRQPQHF. The CDR3 DNA follows: TGTGCCATCAGTGATTACCGGCAGCCCCAGCATTTT.

V usage is TRBV27 and J usage is TRBJ1-1; tentative D call: TRBD1 (5 bases). Germline V gene lookup returns CDR1 MNHEY and CDR2 SMNVEV (reference sequence). This CDR3 region has 14 residues. Trimming left V 2 bases short and J 5 bases short, with 12 bases between. CDR3 loop: CASSLRWGRTEAFF. CDR3 bases: TGTGCCAGCAGTTTACGTTGGGGGAGGACTGAAGCTTTCTTT.

This clone occurred once. The chain links TRBV28 to TRBJ2-5, with D possibly being TRBD2 (5 bases). This CDR3 region has 14 residues. In germline, CDR1 is MDHEN, CDR2 SYDVKM. Deletions cut 5 bases from V and 2 bases from J, with 12 bases between. CDR3 residues: CASSIYREQETQYF. The CDR3 DNA reads TGTGCCAGCAGTATCTACCGGGAACAAGAGACCCAGTACTTC.

The chain is built from TRBV9 and TRBJ2-1, with a possible D match to TRBD2 (5 bases). V lost 0 bases and J lost 4, with 11 bases in between. The CDR3 extends over 15 amino acids. CDR1 and CDR2 from the germline V gene are SGDLS and YYNGEE. The DNA of the CDR3 is TGTGCCAGCAGCGTAGGCGTTACGGGGTACAATGAGCAGTTCTTC. Protein: CASSVGVTGYNEQFF.

The chain has TRBV19 and TRBJ2-3; tentative D call: TRBD2 (7 bases). The CDR3 has 11 residues. V lost 10 bases and J lost 4, with 9 bases in between. From germline, CDR1 is LNHDA and CDR2 SQIVND (reference sequence). Here the CDR3 reads CAIGGADTQYF. In DNA form, the CDR3 reads TGTGCCATAGGGGGGGCAGATACGCAGTATTTT.